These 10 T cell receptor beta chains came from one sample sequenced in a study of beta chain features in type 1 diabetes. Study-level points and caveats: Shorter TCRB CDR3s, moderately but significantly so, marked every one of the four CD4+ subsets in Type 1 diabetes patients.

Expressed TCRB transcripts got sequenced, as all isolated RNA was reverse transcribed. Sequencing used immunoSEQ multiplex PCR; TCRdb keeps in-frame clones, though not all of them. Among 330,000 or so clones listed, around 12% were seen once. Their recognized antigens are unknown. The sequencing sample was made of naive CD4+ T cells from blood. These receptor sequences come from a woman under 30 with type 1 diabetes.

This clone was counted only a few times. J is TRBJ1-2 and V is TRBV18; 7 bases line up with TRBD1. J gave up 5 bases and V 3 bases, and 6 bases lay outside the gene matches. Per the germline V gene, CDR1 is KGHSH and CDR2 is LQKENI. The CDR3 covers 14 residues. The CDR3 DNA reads TGTGCCAGCTCACCCGGACAGGAAAATTATGGCTACACCTTC. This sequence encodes CASSPGQENYGYTF.

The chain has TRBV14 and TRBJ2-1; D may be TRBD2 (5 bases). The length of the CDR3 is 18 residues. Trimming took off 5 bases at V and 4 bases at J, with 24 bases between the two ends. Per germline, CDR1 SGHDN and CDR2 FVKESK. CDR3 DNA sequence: TGTGCCAGCAGCTCACCAGGCGGACTCAGTTTTGGTTACAATGAGCAGTTCTTC. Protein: CASSSPGGLSFGYNEQFF.

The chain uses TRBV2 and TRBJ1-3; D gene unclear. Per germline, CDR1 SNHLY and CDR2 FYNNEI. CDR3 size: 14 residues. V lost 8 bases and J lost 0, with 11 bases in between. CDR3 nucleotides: TGTGCCAGCGCCATGAAGCTCTCTGGAAACACCATATATTTT. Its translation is CASAMKLSGNTIYF.

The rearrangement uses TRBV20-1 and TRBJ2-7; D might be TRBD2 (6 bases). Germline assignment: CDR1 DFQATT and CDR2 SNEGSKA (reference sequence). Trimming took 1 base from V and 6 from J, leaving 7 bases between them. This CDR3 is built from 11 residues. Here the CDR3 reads CSARAGVEQYF. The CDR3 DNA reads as TGCAGTGCTAGAGCGGGAGTCGAGCAGTACTTC.

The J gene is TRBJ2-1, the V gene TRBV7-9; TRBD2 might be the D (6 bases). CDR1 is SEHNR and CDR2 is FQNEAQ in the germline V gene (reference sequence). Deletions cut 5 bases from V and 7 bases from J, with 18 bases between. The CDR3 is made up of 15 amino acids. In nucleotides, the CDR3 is TGTGCCAGCAGCGTATTCCGGGACTGGAAGAATGAGCAGTTCTTC. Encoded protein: CASSVFRDWKNEQFF. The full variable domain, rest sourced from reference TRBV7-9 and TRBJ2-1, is DTGVSQNPRHKITKRGQNVTFRCDPISEHNRLYWYRQTLGQGPEFLTYFQNEAQLEKSRLLSDRFSAERPKGSFSTLEIQRTEQGDSAMYLCASSVFRDWKNEQFFGPGTRLTVL.

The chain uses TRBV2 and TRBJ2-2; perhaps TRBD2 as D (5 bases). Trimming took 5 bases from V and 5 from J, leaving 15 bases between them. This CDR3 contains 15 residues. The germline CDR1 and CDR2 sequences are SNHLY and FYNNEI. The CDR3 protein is CASSLGAARTGELFF. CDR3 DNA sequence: TGTGCCAGCAGTTTAGGAGCGGCCAGAACCGGGGAGCTGTTTTTT. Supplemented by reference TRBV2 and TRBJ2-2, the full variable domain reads EPEVTQTPSHQVTQMGQEVILRCVPISNHLYFYWYRQILGQKVEFLVSFYNNEISEKSEIFDDQFSVERPDGSNFTLKIRSTKLEDSAMYFCASSLGAARTGELFFGEGSRLTVL.

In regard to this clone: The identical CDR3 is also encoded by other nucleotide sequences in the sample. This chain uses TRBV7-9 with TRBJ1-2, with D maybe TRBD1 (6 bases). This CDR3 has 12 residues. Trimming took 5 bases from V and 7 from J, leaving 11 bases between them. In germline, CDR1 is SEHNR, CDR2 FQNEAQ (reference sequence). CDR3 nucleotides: TGTGCCAGCAGCCTCGAACAGGGTGGCTACACCTTC. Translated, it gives CASSLEQGGYTF.

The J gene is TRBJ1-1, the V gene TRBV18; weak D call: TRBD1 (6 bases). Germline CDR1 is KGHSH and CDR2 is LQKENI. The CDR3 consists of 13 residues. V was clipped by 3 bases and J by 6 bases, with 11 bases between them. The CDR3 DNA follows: TGTGCCAGCTCACCCCAGACAGGTCCTGAAGCTTTCTTT. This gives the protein CASSPQTGPEAFF.

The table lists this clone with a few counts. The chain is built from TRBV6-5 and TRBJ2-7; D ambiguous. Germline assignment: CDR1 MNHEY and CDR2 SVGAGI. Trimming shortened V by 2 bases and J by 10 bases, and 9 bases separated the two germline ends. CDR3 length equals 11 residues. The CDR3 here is CASSYAGAQYF. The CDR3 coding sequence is TGTGCCAGCAGTTACGCCGGAGCCCAGTACTTC.

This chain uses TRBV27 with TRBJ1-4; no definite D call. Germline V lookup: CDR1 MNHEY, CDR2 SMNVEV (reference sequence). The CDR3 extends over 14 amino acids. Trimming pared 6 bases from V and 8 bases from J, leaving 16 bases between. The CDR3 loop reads CASRLGGQGEKLFF. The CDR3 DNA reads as TGTGCCAGCAGGTTGGGAGGGCAAGGGGAAAAACTGTTTTTT.